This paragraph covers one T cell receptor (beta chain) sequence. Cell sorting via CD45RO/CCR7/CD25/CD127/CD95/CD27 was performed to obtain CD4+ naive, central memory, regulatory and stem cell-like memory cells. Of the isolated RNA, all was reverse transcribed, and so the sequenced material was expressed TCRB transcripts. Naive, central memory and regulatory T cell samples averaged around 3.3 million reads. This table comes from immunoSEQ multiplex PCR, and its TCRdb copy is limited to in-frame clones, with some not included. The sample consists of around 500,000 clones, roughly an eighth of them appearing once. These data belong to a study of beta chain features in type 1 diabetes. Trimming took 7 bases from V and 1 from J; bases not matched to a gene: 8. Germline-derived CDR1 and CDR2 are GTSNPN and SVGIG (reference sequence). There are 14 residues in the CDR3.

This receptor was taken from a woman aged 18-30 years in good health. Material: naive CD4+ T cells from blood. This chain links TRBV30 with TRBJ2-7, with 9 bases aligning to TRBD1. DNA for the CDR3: TGTGCCTCCCGGCGACAGGGGGGTTCCTACGAGCAGTACTTC. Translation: CASRRQGGSYEQYF. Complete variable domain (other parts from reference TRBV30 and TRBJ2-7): SQTIHQWPATLVQPVGSPLSLECTVEGTSNPNLYWYRQAAGRGLQLLFYSVGIGQISSEVPQNLSASRPQDRQFILSSKKLLLSDSGFYLCASRRQGGSYEQYFGPGTRLTVT.